This T cell receptor beta chain was retrieved from a study of T cells in Graves' hyperthyroidism and ophthalmopathy. The CDR3 runs 15 residues. Trimming cost V 0 bases and J 3 bases; bases outside gene matches: 3. Per germline, CDR1 SGDLS and CDR2 YYNGEE. Ophthalmopathy patients all had a Clinical Activity Score of at least 3, a NOSPECS grade of at least 4 and disease under 3 months old. PBMCs were derived from approximately 10 ml fresh peripheral blood. Template material for amplifying TCR beta CDR3 regions consisted of RNA transcripts. Initially, a first-round RT-PCR of the TCR CDR3 employed the HTBI primer set. TCRdb independently ran MiXCR on the multiplex PCR reads; one entry per CDR3 protein. The sample gives around 500,000 distinct CDR3 sequences, about 20% of which show up once; around 54% is in the top ten.

The sequenced sample consisted of blood. The rearrangement joins TRBV9 to TRBJ2-1; 7 bases fit TRBD1. The source is a woman aged 70-85 years with Graves' ophthalmopathy. The CDR3 region has the DNA TGTGCCAGCAGCGTAGGCCCAGGGGGCTACAATGAGCAGTTCTTC. It yields the protein CASSVGPGGYNEQFF.